This is a list of T cell receptor beta chains from one sample in a study of early T cells in non-severe SARS-CoV-2 infection. TCRdb processed the 5' RACE reads anew with MiXCR; each CDR3 protein has one entry. The sample lists 35,000 to 40,000 distinct CDR3 sequences, roughly 5.6% occurring once. Sequenced: whole blood. The receptors originated from an adult who was a healthcare worker with PCR-confirmed SARS-CoV-2 infection or an uninfected control (not recorded which). The CDR3 runs from the conserved cysteine through the conserved F or W. A D gene is named only where the DNA matches it firmly. Only some rows state a clone size, as once, few, many or a class for expanded clones.

V: TRBV7-9
D: -
size: many
J: TRBJ2-1
CDR3: CASSLDNTDEQFF
DNA: TGTGCCAGCAGCTTAGATAACACCGATGAGCAGTTCTTC

V: TRBV24-1
D: TRBD2
size: many
J: TRBJ2-1
CDR3: CATSGGRAYNEQFF
DNA: TGTGCCACCAGTGGCGGGAGGGCCTACAATGAGCAGTTCTTC

V: TRBV6-6
D: TRBD1
size: -
J: TRBJ2-2
CDR3: CASSYQGAFTGELFF
DNA: TGTGCCAGCAGTTACCAGGGGGCCTTCACCGGGGAGCTGTTTTTT

V: TRBV7-6
D: TRBD1
size: many
J: TRBJ2-5
CDR3: CASSLMGQQETQYF
DNA: TGTGCCAGCAGCTTAATGGGACAGCAAGAGACCCAGTACTTC

V: TRBV20-1
D: -
size: few
J: TRBJ2-1
CDR3: CSAGRGRTSYNEQFF
DNA: TGCAGTGCTGGGAGGGGGCGTACATCCTACAATGAGCAGTTCTTC

V: TRBV12-3/TRBV12-4
D: TRBD1
size: many
J: TRBJ2-7
CDR3: CASSDTGTGGYEQYF
DNA: TGTGCCAGCAGTGACACCGGGACAGGGGGCTACGAGCAGTACTTC

V: TRBV7-6
D: -
size: many
J: TRBJ1-3
CDR3: CASSSSFANTIYF
DNA: TGTGCCAGCAGCTCAAGTTTCGCGAACACCATATATTTT

V: TRBV28
D: -
size: many
J: TRBJ2-5
CDR3: CASSFVGNQETQYF
DNA: TGTGCCAGCAGTTTTGTGGGAAACCAAGAGACCCAGTACTTC

V: TRBV5-4
D: -
size: many
J: TRBJ2-1
CDR3: CVSAGTGELAALYNEQFF
DNA: TGTGTCTCGGCCGGGACAGGTGAACTAGCGGCTCTCTACAATGAGCAGTTCTTC

V: TRBV24-1
D: TRBD2
size: few
J: TRBJ2-7
CDR3: CATGLAGASEQYF
DNA: TGTGCCACGGGACTAGCGGGAGCGAGCGAGCAGTACTTC

V: TRBV5-1
D: TRBD1
size: many
J: TRBJ1-1
CDR3: CASSLQGDTEAFF
DNA: TGCGCCAGCAGCTTACAGGGGGACACTGAAGCTTTCTTT

V: TRBV6-5
D: TRBD2
size: many
J: TRBJ2-7
CDR3: CASSYSPSGYEQYF
DNA: TGTGCCAGCAGTTACTCTCCTAGCGGCTACGAGCAGTACTTC

V: TRBV20-1
D: -
size: few
J: TRBJ2-3
CDR3: CSARDPKGVGTDTQYF
DNA: TGCAGTGCTAGAGACCCTAAAGGGGTCGGCACAGATACGCAGTATTTT

V: TRBV7-2
D: TRBD2
size: many
J: TRBJ2-7
CDR3: CASSLAGGQGFEQYF
DNA: TGTGCCAGCAGCCTAGCGGGAGGGCAGGGGTTCGAGCAGTACTTC

V: TRBV11-3
D: -
size: many
J: TRBJ1-5
CDR3: CASSQKTDLDGQPQHF
DNA: TGTGCCAGCAGCCAAAAGACAGATCTCGACGGTCAGCCCCAGCATTTT

V: TRBV7-8
D: -
size: many
J: TRBJ2-3
CDR3: CASSYRTWGTDTQYF
DNA: TGTGCCAGCAGCTATCGGACCTGGGGCACAGATACGCAGTATTTT

V: TRBV6-5
D: -
size: many
J: TRBJ1-2
CDR3: CASSYQPTNYGYTF
DNA: TGTGCCAGCAGTTACCAGCCTACTAACTATGGCTACACCTTC

V: TRBV20-1
D: -
size: -
J: TRBJ2-7
CDR3: CSARVFGYYEQYF
DNA: TGCAGTGCTAGAGTTTTCGGATACTACGAGCAGTACTTC

V: TRBV7-2
D: -
size: few
J: TRBJ2-5
CDR3: CASSQVGETQYF
DNA: TGTGCCAGCAGTCAGGTGGGAGAGACCCAGTACTTC

V: TRBV27
D: -
size: many
J: TRBJ2-1
CDR3: CASSSQVSSYNEQFF
DNA: TGTGCCAGCAGTTCTCAGGTTAGCTCCTACAATGAGCAGTTCTTC

V: TRBV6-2/TRBV6-3
D: TRBD2
size: few
J: TRBJ2-4
CDR3: CASSYTAGGANIQYF
DNA: TGTGCCAGCAGTTACACTGCGGGGGGGGCGAACATTCAGTACTTC

V: TRBV21-1
D: -
size: many
J: TRBJ1-1
CDR3: CASSSVPAYAEAFF
DNA: TGTGCCAGCAGCTCGGTTCCAGCGTATGCTGAAGCTTTCTTT

V: TRBV30
D: TRBD2
size: many
J: TRBJ2-3
CDR3: CACSWGLAVTQYF
DNA: TGTGCCTGCTCTTGGGGACTAGCGGTTACGCAGTATTTT

V: TRBV3-1
D: -
size: -
J: TRBJ2-1
CDR3: CASSQWRHNEQFF
DNA: TGTGCCAGCAGCCAATGGAGGCACAATGAGCAGTTCTTC

V: TRBV5-1
D: TRBD1
size: many
J: TRBJ2-7
CDR3: CASSSGGTGSYEQYF
DNA: TGCGCCAGCAGCAGCGGAGGGACAGGGTCGTACGAGCAGTACTTC

V: TRBV28
D: -
size: medium-sized
J: TRBJ1-3
CDR3: CASSEDGNTIYF
DNA: TGTGCCAGCAGTGAGGATGGGAACACCATATATTTT

V: TRBV20-1
D: -
size: -
J: TRBJ1-1
CDR3: CSASRQGTEAFF
DNA: TGCAGTGCTAGTAGGCAGGGCACTGAAGCTTTCTTT

V: TRBV7-2
D: TRBD1
size: -
J: TRBJ1-1
CDR3: CASSLFWDRAGTEAFF
DNA: TGTGCCAGCAGCTTATTCTGGGACAGGGCCGGCACTGAAGCTTTCTTT

V: TRBV6-5
D: -
size: many
J: TRBJ2-7
CDR3: CASSYSEYLRHEQYF
DNA: TGTGCCAGCAGTTACTCGGAGTATTTGCGCCACGAGCAGTACTTC

V: TRBV10-3
D: TRBD1
size: many
J: TRBJ1-1
CDR3: CAISRGGLNTEAFF
DNA: TGTGCCATCAGTCGAGGGGGCTTGAACACTGAAGCTTTCTTT

V: TRBV4-2
D: -
size: many
J: TRBJ2-3
CDR3: CASSQAGTAGLLSDTQYF
DNA: TGTGCCAGCAGCCAAGCTGGTACAGCGGGTCTCCTTTCAGATACGCAGTATTTT

V: TRBV19
D: -
size: many
J: TRBJ1-2
CDR3: CASSARALDPYGYTF
DNA: TGTGCCAGTAGTGCCCGGGCCTTAGACCCCTATGGCTACACCTTC

V: TRBV5-4
D: TRBD2
size: many
J: TRBJ2-7
CDR3: CASSPTLAGTYEQYF
DNA: TGTGCCAGCAGCCCCACCCTAGCGGGAACCTACGAGCAGTACTTC

V: TRBV11-2
D: TRBD1
size: many
J: TRBJ2-7
CDR3: CASSQGQLYEQYF
DNA: TGTGCCAGCAGCCAGGGACAGCTATACGAGCAGTACTTC

V: TRBV24-1
D: -
size: many
J: TRBJ2-1
CDR3: CATSDGRGPYNEQFF
DNA: TGTGCCACCAGCGATGGTAGGGGTCCCTACAATGAGCAGTTCTTC

V: TRBV29-1
D: TRBD1
size: many
J: TRBJ2-3
CDR3: CSVGGQGTDTQYF
DNA: TGCAGCGTTGGGGGACAGGGCACAGATACGCAGTATTTT

V: TRBV5-1
D: -
size: many
J: TRBJ2-1
CDR3: CASNKLASSYNEQFF
DNA: TGCGCCAGCAACAAACTAGCCTCCTCCTACAATGAGCAGTTCTTC

V: TRBV19
D: -
size: many
J: TRBJ2-3
CDR3: CASRTGADTQYF
DNA: TGTGCCAGTAGGACTGGCGCAGATACGCAGTATTTT

V: TRBV10-3
D: -
size: many
J: TRBJ1-2
CDR3: CAISESTVGYTF
DNA: TGTGCCATCAGTGAGTCCACGGTTGGCTACACCTTC

V: TRBV5-4
D: TRBD1
size: many
J: TRBJ2-7
CDR3: CASSPRVGTGLHEQYF
DNA: TGTGCCAGCAGCCCGAGAGTTGGGACAGGGTTGCACGAGCAGTACTTC

V: TRBV19
D: TRBD1
size: many
J: TRBJ2-7
CDR3: CASSIGGTAGEQYF
DNA: TGTGCCAGTAGTATAGGTGGGACAGCCGGCGAACAGTACTTC

V: TRBV2
D: -
size: many
J: TRBJ1-2
CDR3: CASRKGRNYGYTF
DNA: TGTGCCAGCAGAAAGGGTAGGAACTATGGCTACACCTTC

V: TRBV7-2
D: -
size: -
J: TRBJ2-5
CDR3: CASSSSGIQETQYF
DNA: TGTGCCAGCAGCTCTTCCGGGATCCAAGAGACCCAGTACTTC

V: TRBV29-1
D: -
size: few
J: TRBJ2-1
CDR3: CSDLRRGGNEQFF
DNA: TGCAGCGACCTTCGGAGAGGAGGCAACGAGCAGTTCTTC

V: TRBV28
D: -
size: many
J: TRBJ1-5
CDR3: CASRQGQGGKPQHF
DNA: TGTGCCAGCAGGCAGGGGCAGGGTGGGAAGCCCCAGCATTTT

V: TRBV7-8
D: TRBD1
size: many
J: TRBJ1-6
CDR3: CASSSRTGVNSPLHF
DNA: TGTGCCAGCAGCTCCCGGACAGGGGTTAATTCACCCCTCCACTTT

V: TRBV10-3
D: TRBD1
size: many
J: TRBJ2-5
CDR3: CAIRTGPQETQYF
DNA: TGTGCCATCAGGACAGGGCCCCAAGAGACCCAGTACTTC

V: TRBV20-1
D: -
size: many
J: TRBJ2-7
CDR3: CSAREGLEFTVEQYF
DNA: TGCAGTGCTAGAGAAGGGCTAGAATTCACCGTCGAGCAGTACTTC

V: TRBV20-1
D: -
size: many
J: TRBJ2-5
CDR3: CSARERGRETQYF
DNA: TGCAGTGCTAGAGAGAGAGGGAGAGAGACCCAGTACTTC

V: TRBV29-1
D: -
size: many
J: TRBJ2-7
CDR3: CSVVLGITYEQYF
DNA: TGCAGCGTTGTATTGGGAATTACCTACGAGCAGTACTTC

V: TRBV10-3
D: -
size: many
J: TRBJ1-2
CDR3: CAISEFTGHGYTF
DNA: TGTGCCATCAGTGAGTTCACAGGGCATGGCTACACCTTC

V: TRBV12-3/TRBV12-4
D: -
size: many
J: TRBJ1-4
CDR3: CASSLKDSGGLFF
DNA: TGTGCCAGCAGTTTAAAGGACAGCGGAGGACTGTTTTTT

V: TRBV10-2
D: TRBD1
size: many
J: TRBJ2-1
CDR3: CASALGAGGYNEQFF
DNA: TGCGCCAGCGCGCTCGGGGCAGGGGGCTACAATGAGCAGTTCTTC